This entry describes one T cell receptor (beta chain). Its target is unknown. Using a J-beta primer mix together with a sample-barcoded 5' primer, a second PCR was run for about 6 to 12 cycles. TCRdb processed the 5' RACE reads anew with MiXCR; each CDR3 protein has one entry. The sample consists of fewer than 1.5 million distinct CDR3 sequences, 40% to 50% of them appearing once. V lost 2 bases to trimming and J lost 8 bases, with 16 bases between them. This CDR3 has 15 residues. PBMCs were isolated at a quantity of at least 7 million per sample. These data originate in a study of blood T cells in healthy people across ages. Notes on the study in general: Across the age range, TCR beta diversity per million T cells fell in a roughly linear way. Estimated diversity that came from one million T cells was considered an underestimate.

This receptor was taken from a woman between 18 and 29 years old in good health. This sequence joins TRBV12-3 or TRBV12-4 and TRBJ2-1, with D perhaps matching TRBD2 (6 bases). The sample taken for sequencing was blood. Here the CDR3 reads CASSLLPTSGHEQFF. Written as DNA, the CDR3 is TGTGCCAGCAGTTTATTACCGACTAGTGGTCATGAGCAGTTCTTC.